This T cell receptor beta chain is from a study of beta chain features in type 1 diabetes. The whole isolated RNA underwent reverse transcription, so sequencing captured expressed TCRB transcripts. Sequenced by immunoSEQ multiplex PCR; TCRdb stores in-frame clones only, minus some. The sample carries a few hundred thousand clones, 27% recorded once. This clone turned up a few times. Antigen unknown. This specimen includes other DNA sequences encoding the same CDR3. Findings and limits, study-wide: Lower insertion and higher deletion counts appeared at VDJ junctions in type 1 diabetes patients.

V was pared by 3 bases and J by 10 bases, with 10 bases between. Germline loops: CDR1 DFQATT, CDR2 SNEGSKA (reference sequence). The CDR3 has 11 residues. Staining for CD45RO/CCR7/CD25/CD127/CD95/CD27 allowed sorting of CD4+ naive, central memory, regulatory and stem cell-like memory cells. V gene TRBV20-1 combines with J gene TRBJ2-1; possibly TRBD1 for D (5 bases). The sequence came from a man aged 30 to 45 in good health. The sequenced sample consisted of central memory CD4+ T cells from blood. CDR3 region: CSARQGGEQFF. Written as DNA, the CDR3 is TGCAGTGCTAGGCAGGGTGGCGAGCAGTTCTTC.